The next 8 T cell receptor beta chains were all read from a single sample in a study of T cell responses to AZD1222 COVID-19 vaccine. The data were produced by immunoSEQ multiplex PCR, yet TCRdb's version contains in-frame clones alone and is incomplete. The data contain roughly 200,000 clones, just over 90% of them singletons. The material sequenced was peripheral blood, taken 28 days after the second AZD1222 dose. The receptors stem from an adult who received the AZD1222 COVID-19 vaccine.

This clone was observed once. The chain joins TRBV19 to TRBJ2-3, with D possibly being TRBD2 (7 bases). Germline CDR1 is LNHDA and CDR2 is SQIVND (reference sequence). V was cut by 3 bases and J by 2 bases, with 21 bases left in between. The CDR3 length is 18 residues. The chain's CDR3 is CASSIFRGGRRITDTQYF. In nucleotides, the CDR3 is TGTGCCAGTAGTATCTTTCGCGGGGGCAGACGGATCACAGATACGCAGTATTTT.

This chain joins TRBV5-4 and TRBJ2-2, with TRBD2 identical over 8 bases. The CDR3 is made up of 16 amino acids. Germline V gene lookup returns CDR1 SGHNT and CDR2 YYREEE (reference sequence). The trim removed 4 bases at V and 7 bases at J, leaving 12 bases unmatched. The CDR3 reads CASSPVSGSRNGELFF. The CDR3 DNA follows: TGTGCCAGCAGCCCGGTAAGCGGGAGTCGAAACGGGGAGCTGTTTTTT.

The rearrangement uses TRBV19 and TRBJ2-7; D may be TRBD1 or TRBD2 (6 bases each). V lost 7 bases, J lost 2 bases, and 18 bases lay in between. This CDR3 region has 15 residues. The germline CDR1 and CDR2 sequences are LNHDA and SQIVND (reference sequence). CDR3 amino acids: CASNERMGGPYEQYF. The CDR3 region has the DNA TGTGCCAGTAATGAAAGAATGGGGGGCCCCTACGAGCAGTACTTC.

For the CDR3, the DNA is TGTGCCAGCAGCTTAGGAGACAGGGCGCTCGAAGGGTACGAGCAGTACTTC. It specifies CASSLGDRALEGYEQYF. V usage is TRBV11-2 and J usage is TRBJ2-7, with 7 bases lining up with TRBD1. The germline gives CDR1 SGHAT, CDR2 FQNNGV. The CDR3 is 17 residues long. V shed 1 base, J shed 4 bases, and the junction held 13 bases outside the gene matches.

Regarding this clone: The sample holds other DNA sequences that translate to the same CDR3. The rearrangement uses TRBV9 and TRBJ2-3; D possibly matches TRBD1 or TRBD2 (5 bases each). Between the trimmed V and J ends, which lost 0 bases and 3 bases, there was a span of 14 bases. Looked up from germline, CDR1 is SGDLS and CDR2 is YYNGEE. This CDR3 is built from 16 residues. For the CDR3, the DNA is TGTGCCAGCAGCGTAGTTCCGCGTTGGGGGACAGATACGCAGTATTTT. Protein sequence: CASSVVPRWGTDTQYF.

V is TRBV5-1 and J is TRBJ2-5, with unresolved D. The CDR3 spans 14 residues. V was pared by 0 bases and J by 1 base, with 7 bases between. Germline V gene lookup returns CDR1 SGHRS and CDR2 YFSETQ. CDR3 in DNA: TGCGCCAGCAGCTTGGCCGCGACCCAAGAGACCCAGTACTTC. Its protein is CASSLAATQETQYF. The complete variable domain, with remaining parts taken from reference TRBV5-1 and TRBJ2-5, reads KAGVTQTPRYLIKTRGQQVTLSCSPISGHRSVSWYQQTPGQGLQFLFEYFSETQRNKGNFPGRFSGRQFSNSRSEMNVSTLELGDSALYLCASSLAATQETQYFGPGTRLLVL.

The gene calls are TRBV14 and TRBJ1-2; D may be TRBD1 (5 bases). V lost 3 bases and J lost 7, with 12 bases in between. CDR1 and CDR2 from the germline V gene are SGHDN and FVKESK. This CDR3 has 13 amino acids. CDR3 amino acids: CASSHARGSGYTF. The CDR3 DNA is TGTGCCAGCAGCCATGCACGGGGCTCTGGCTACACCTTC. The full variable domain, its missing parts supplied by reference TRBV14 and TRBJ1-2, is EAGVTQFPSHSVIEKGQTVTLRCDPISGHDNLYWYRRVMGKEIKFLLHFVKESKQDESGMPNNRFLAERTGGTYSTLKVQPAELEDSGVYFCASSHARGSGYTFGSGTRLTVV.

The chain combines TRBV5-4 with TRBJ1-2; D unclear. This CDR3 has 11 amino acids. Trimming pared 1 base from V and 10 bases from J, leaving 8 bases between. CDR1 and CDR2 from the germline V gene are SGHNT and YYREEE (reference sequence). This CDR3 reads CASSLRFNYTF. CDR3 in DNA: TGTGCCAGCAGCTTGAGGTTTAACTACACCTTC.